This TCR beta chain was profiled in a study of blood T cell repertoires in COVID-19. The wider study: Samples came from the United States, Italy and Spain, spanning acute and convalescent COVID-19. T cells, B-cell-depleted T cells, or PBMCs supplied cDNA or gDNA.

Generated by immunoSEQ multiplex PCR, the TCRdb table keeps only in-frame clones and is missing some. The table lists roughly 310,000 clones, under 95% of them singletons. The study recruited people aged about 18 to 90 years across approximately 24 US areas. Recovered participants had two consecutive negative NP/OP PCR tests, healthcare professional clearance, or symptom resolution. The CDR3 sequence is 22 residues long. V shed 1 base and J 4 bases; nucleotides not matched to a gene: 20. Looked up from germline, CDR1 is LGHNA and CDR2 is YNFKEQ. Sequences were obtained from PBMCs or T cells enriched from blood (not recorded which). The chain uses TRBV4-2 and TRBJ2-3; 13 nucleotides align to TRBD2. The TCR comes from a man in his fifties or sixties who had recovered from COVID-19. CDR3 sequence: CASSQGVLAGGFPRRVADTQYF. The DNA of the CDR3 is TGTGCCAGCAGCCAAGGGGTACTAGCGGGGGGGTTTCCGCGACGAGTCGCAGATACGCAGTATTTT.